The entry below describes one T cell receptor (beta chain). The CDR3 spans 14 residues. The junction had 14 bases not matched to a gene; V was cut back by 9 bases and J by 8 bases. Germline CDR1 LGHNT, CDR2 FRNRAP. Exposed volunteers were people who met a COVID-19 case within 2 weeks before study entry. TCRdb keeps only in-frame clones here, not all; method: immunoSEQ multiplex PCR. The sample yields roughly 58,000 clones, around two thirds seen once. This sample was included in a study of blood T cell repertoires in COVID-19. The sample comprised PBMCs or T cells enriched from blood (not recorded which). V usage is TRBV12-5 and J usage is TRBJ1-1; 8 bases match TRBD1. This TCR derives from a woman aged 55-69 years who had been exposed to COVID-19. The DNA of the CDR3 is TGTGCTAGCTCACCAGGACAGGGCTTTCACGAAGCTTTCTTT. Amino acids: CASSPGQGFHEAFF.